This T cell receptor (beta chain) was recovered during a study of blood T cell repertoires in COVID-19. About the research overall: Sample material is recorded as cDNA or gDNA derived from T cells, B-cell-depleted T cells, or PBMCs.

In the study's own analysis: For nucleated cells, counts were estimated from reference gene primer amplification. Libraries were prepared by immunoSEQ multiplex PCR; TCRdb keeps only in-frame clonotypes and omits some of them. That table furnishes V, J and clone size, whereas the DNA furnished D and trimming. The data hold over 350,000 clones, with around nine tenths observed a single time. Participants' reported clinical history set cohort assignment. V lost 2 bases and J lost 5, with 9 bases in between. The germline V gene encodes CDR1 SGHVS and CDR2 FQNEAQ. The CDR3 extends over 14 amino acids. About this clone: This CDR3 is also generated by other DNA sequences in the sample.

The sample consisted of PBMCs or T cells enriched from blood (not recorded which). This TCR was recovered from a woman aged 45-60 years who had recovered from COVID-19. The chain employs TRBV7-8 and TRBJ2-2; a possible D gene is TRBD1 (6 bases). The CDR3 spells CASSLNRVTGELFF. In DNA form, the CDR3 reads TGTGCCAGCAGCTTAAACAGGGTAACCGGGGAGCTGTTTTTT.